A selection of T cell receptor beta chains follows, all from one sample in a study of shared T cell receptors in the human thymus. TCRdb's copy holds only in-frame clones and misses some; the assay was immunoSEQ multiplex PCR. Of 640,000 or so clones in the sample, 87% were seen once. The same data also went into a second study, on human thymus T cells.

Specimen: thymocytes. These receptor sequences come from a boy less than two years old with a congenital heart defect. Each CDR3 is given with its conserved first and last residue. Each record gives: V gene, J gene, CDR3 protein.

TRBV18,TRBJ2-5,CASSPVRGETQYF
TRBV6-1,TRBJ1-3,CASSATGGNPGNTIYF
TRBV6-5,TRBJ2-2,CASSYLIKGEPGELFF
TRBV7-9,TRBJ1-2,CASRRGIGGRGNYGYTF
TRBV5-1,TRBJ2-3,CASSLASGPSTDTQYF
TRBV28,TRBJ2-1,CASSFLASSGSPNNEQFF
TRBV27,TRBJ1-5,CASSITGGRRQPQHF
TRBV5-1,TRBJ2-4,CASSPGRAGDISGKNIQYF
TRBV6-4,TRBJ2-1,CASSPGLRGEQFF
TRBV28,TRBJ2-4,CASSHIPAPTVLAKNIQYF
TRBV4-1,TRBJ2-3,CASSQEERDGGAADTQYF
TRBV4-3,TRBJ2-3,CASSHEPPDTQYF
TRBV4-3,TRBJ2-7,CASSQVLSTSGPYEQYF
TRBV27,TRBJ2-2,CASSSGFKNTGELFF
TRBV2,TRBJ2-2,CASNGTGDGTGELFF
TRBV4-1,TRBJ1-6,CASSQLRDRLYSPLHF
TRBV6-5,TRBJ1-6,CASSYSTYNSPLHF
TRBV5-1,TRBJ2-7,CASSWGWTGGKSEQYF
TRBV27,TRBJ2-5,CASRPTPDRSYF
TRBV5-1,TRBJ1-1,CASGPGGNTEAFF
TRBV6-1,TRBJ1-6,CANGQGTLNSPLHF
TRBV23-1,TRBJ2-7,CASSQYRSGGRSYEQYF
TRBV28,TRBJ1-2,CASTWGQGIGYTF